The 31 T cell receptor beta chains listed next were all sequenced from one sample in a study of monozygotic twins with inflammatory bowel disease. TCRdb reprocessed the 5' RACE reads and stores each CDR3 protein as one record, lacking DNA. This sample's table has some 170,000 distinct CDR3 sequences. Sequenced sample: blood. These receptors were obtained from a human donor with ulcerative colitis or Crohn's disease, or a healthy co-twin of an affected twin (not recorded which).

The V and J genes are TRBV19 and TRBJ1-5; TCRdb returns TRBD1, unconfirmable since there is no DNA. The CDR3 has 14 residues. Germline V gene lookup returns CDR1 LNHDA and CDR2 SQIVND (reference sequence). The CDR3 reads CATYRAGSNQPQHF.

CDR3 amino acids: CASSLEGGHEKLFF. V usage is TRBV5-1 and J usage is TRBJ1-4; the D call from TCRdb, TRBD1, cannot be confirmed without DNA. The CDR3 contains 14 residues. Germline-derived CDR1 and CDR2 are SGHRS and YFSETQ.

The V call is TRBV5-1, the J call TRBJ1-1. The length of the CDR3 is 13 residues. Germline loops: CDR1 SGHRS, CDR2 YFSETQ. CDR3 sequence: CASSLKGPTEAFF.

CDR3 residues: CSVSGGNNQPQHF. V is TRBV29-1 and J is TRBJ1-5; TCRdb's D call of TRBD1 is untestable without DNA. The CDR3 consists of 13 residues. Germline CDR1 and CDR2: SQVTM and ANQGSEA.

The rearrangement uses TRBV5-6 and TRBJ2-7. The germline V gene encodes CDR1 SGHDT and CDR2 YYEEEE. The CDR3 extends over 15 amino acids. The CDR3: CASSFSSAYTAEQYF.

The V call is TRBV6-2 or TRBV6-3, the J call TRBJ2-1. Germline loops: CDR1 MNHEY, CDR2 SVGEGT. The CDR3 is 16 amino acids. Here the CDR3 reads CASSYSPMGSYNEQFF.

The gene calls are TRBV5-6 and TRBJ1-2. In germline, CDR1 is SGHDT, CDR2 YYEEEE. The CDR3 loop spans 14 amino acids. CDR3 sequence reads: CASSLDRTNYGYTF.

Here the CDR3 reads CASSYGARNTEAFF. This chain links TRBV6-5 with TRBJ1-1; the TCRdb call, TRBD1, lacks DNA for checking. The CDR3 sequence is 14 residues long. The germline CDR1 and CDR2 sequences are MNHEY and SVGAGI.

This sequence joins TRBV29-1 and TRBJ2-1; the TCRdb D gene call, TRBD1, has no DNA to confirm it. There are 12 residues in the CDR3. CDR1 is SQVTM and CDR2 is ANQGSEA in the germline V gene. The CDR3 region is CSANPQGTEQFF.

The chain joins TRBV5-1 to TRBJ1-5; no DNA is available, so the TRBD1 call from TCRdb remains unchecked. The CDR3 runs to 14 residues. Per germline, CDR1 SGHRS and CDR2 YFSETQ. The CDR3 protein is CASSSTGEHQPQHF.

This rearrangement joins TRBV4-1 to TRBJ2-5. Germline-derived CDR1 and CDR2 are MGHRA and YSYEKL. The CDR3 contains 14 residues. The CDR3 region is CDSSQQGYQETQYF.

The chain couples TRBV12-3 or TRBV12-4 to TRBJ1-2; without DNA, the TCRdb call of TRBD1 cannot be checked. CDR3 size: 16 residues. The CDR3 region is CASSLAQEIRGYGYTF.

The chain is built from TRBV18 and TRBJ2-6. The length of the CDR3 is 14 residues. Looked up from germline, CDR1 is KGHSH and CDR2 is LQKENI. The CDR3 reads CASSPISGANVLTF.

The chain is built from TRBV7-8 and TRBJ2-7; TCRdb's assignment of TRBD2 cannot be checked, as there is no DNA. This CDR3 comprises 17 residues. Germline V CDR1 and CDR2: SGHVS, FQNEAQ. This CDR3 reads CASSLERARGFSYEQYF.

This chain uses TRBV4-1 with TRBJ2-7. The germline V gene encodes CDR1 MGHRA and CDR2 YSYEKL. This CDR3 spans 15 amino acids. The CDR3 reads CASSSTGWQSYEQYF.

The chain has TRBV21-1 and TRBJ1-3; absent DNA, TCRdb's TRBD1 call cannot be checked. TRBV21-1 is annotated as a pseudogene. The CDR3 consists of 14 residues. CDR3 loop: CASRRDRAGNTIYF.

The chain links TRBV20-1 to TRBJ1-1; as DNA is missing, the TRBD1 call by TCRdb cannot be tested. CDR1 is DFQATT and CDR2 is SNEGSKA in the germline V gene (reference sequence). The CDR3 loop spans 18 amino acids. The CDR3: CSARDWGQGRLMNTEAFF.

The chain has TRBV2 and TRBJ2-5; TCRdb names TRBD2, which stays unverified in the absence of DNA. This CDR3 is built from 13 residues. The V gene's germline CDR1 is SNHLY and CDR2 FYNNEI. The CDR3 sequence is CAGTRDFQETQYF.

The V gene is TRBV5-1, the J gene TRBJ1-1. The CDR3 covers 14 residues. Per germline, CDR1 SGHRS and CDR2 YFSETQ. CDR3 residues: CASSSLPGDTEAFF.

The chain recombines TRBV7-8 with TRBJ2-2; checking the TCRdb D call of TRBD2 is not possible without DNA. Germline assignment: CDR1 SGHVS and CDR2 FQNEAQ. This CDR3 spans 18 amino acids. CDR3 loop: CASSLPKGGLAGTGELFF.

The CDR3 reads CASSLGETAREKLFF. V gene TRBV9 combines with J gene TRBJ1-4; TCRdb gives TRBD1 as the D gene, but with no DNA this cannot be confirmed. CDR1 and CDR2 from the germline V gene are SGDLS and YYNGEE. The length of the CDR3 is 15 residues.

The rearrangement joins TRBV7-2 to TRBJ2-1; TCRdb lists TRBD1, though no DNA is available to test this call. The V gene's germline CDR1 is SGHTA and CDR2 FQGNSA. This CDR3 has 17 amino acids. The CDR3 loop is CASSLAATGGSYNEQFF.

The genes are TRBV12-3 or TRBV12-4 and TRBJ2-5; checking the TCRdb D call of TRBD1 is not possible without DNA. The CDR3 runs to 15 residues. Here the CDR3 reads CASSLGTGAQETQYF.

The chain uses TRBV20-1 and TRBJ2-5; with no DNA, the TCRdb D assignment of TRBD2 cannot be verified. The CDR3 has 12 amino acids. Germline assignment: CDR1 DFQATT and CDR2 SNEGSKA (reference sequence). The chain's CDR3 is CSALGLQETQYF.

This chain links TRBV29-1 with TRBJ1-2; TCRdb designates TRBD1, a call that cannot be tested without DNA. The germline V gene encodes CDR1 SQVTM and CDR2 ANQGSEA. The CDR3 extends over 15 amino acids. CDR3 loop: CSVVLFGHLRGGYTF.

The chain has TRBV6-2 or TRBV6-3 and TRBJ2-1; TCRdb calls TRBD1, which cannot be checked without DNA. Germline loops: CDR1 MNHEY, CDR2 SVGEGT. The CDR3 has 20 amino acids. CDR3 protein: CASSLGVGSLGQYLNNEQFF.

The V gene is TRBV4-3, the J gene TRBJ1-2; the D gene TCRdb calls, TRBD1, cannot be checked with no DNA. This CDR3 has 14 residues. Germline V lookup: CDR1 LGHNA, CDR2 YSLEER. CDR3: CASSQDQGDYGYTF.

V and J are TRBV12-3 or TRBV12-4 and TRBJ1-2; TCRdb gives TRBD1 as the D gene, but with no DNA this cannot be confirmed. This CDR3 spans 13 amino acids. The CDR3 sequence: CASSRGAGYGYTF.

The chain employs TRBV7-9 and TRBJ1-1. The CDR3 totals 14 residues. Germline V CDR1 and CDR2: SEHNR, FQNEAQ (reference sequence). CDR3 amino acids: CASSLGREYTEAFF.

The V gene is TRBV10-3, the J gene TRBJ1-3; TCRdb outputs TRBD1, but without DNA this stays unchecked. This CDR3 is built from 13 residues. The germline gives CDR1 ENHRY, CDR2 SYGVKD. CDR3 region: CAIRGQGGNTIYF.

The V and J genes are TRBV18 and TRBJ2-7; TCRdb names TRBD1, which stays unverified in the absence of DNA. CDR1 is KGHSH, CDR2 LQKENI, per germline. The CDR3 is 17 amino acids. The CDR3 protein is CASSPRDRGRRAYEQYF.